One and the same sample provided the 23 T cell receptor beta chains below, sequenced in a study of cytomegalovirus exposure and HLA in healthy donors. Researchers ran the PCR with 60 Vbeta and 13 Jbeta primers. The repertoire was sequenced with immunoSEQ multiplex PCR; TCRdb's copy has only in-frame clones and lacks some. The sample consists of about 200,000 clones, about 76% of them appearing once. Source material: PBMCs. All receptors derive from a male donor in good health and CMV-seropositive.

The table lists this clone with a few counts. V is TRBV27 and J is TRBJ2-5; TRBD2 aligns across 7 bases. V lost 4 bases and J lost 5; bases outside the gene matches: 10. The germline gives CDR1 MNHEY, CDR2 SMNVEV (reference sequence). This CDR3 contains 15 residues. CDR3 nucleotide sequence: TGTGCCAGCAGTTCCGGTGGGGGGGGTTATGAGACCCAGTACTTC. Protein: CASSSGGGGYETQYF.

J is TRBJ1-1 and V is TRBV19; no firm D call. Trimming removed 3 bases at V and 5 bases at J, with 10 bases between. CDR3 length: 13 amino acids. Per the germline V gene, CDR1 is LNHDA and CDR2 is SQIVND (reference sequence). CDR3: CASSMGGYTEAFF. The CDR3 nucleotides are TGTGCCAGTAGTATGGGAGGGTATACTGAAGCTTTCTTT.

This chain connects TRBV5-1 to TRBJ2-5; TRBD2 matches 11 bases. J gave up 5 bases and V 4 bases, and 7 bases lay outside the gene matches. This CDR3 is built from 15 residues. In germline, CDR1 is SGHRS, CDR2 YFSETQ. The chain's CDR3 is CASSLTSGEGETQYF. The CDR3 bases are TGCGCCAGCAGCCTGACTAGCGGGGAAGGGGAGACCCAGTACTTC.

The CDR3 sequence: CASSVSSGTKNEKLFF. Here the CDR3 DNA reads TGTGCCAGCAGCGTCTCCTCCGGGACAAAAAATGAAAAACTGTTTTTT. V and J are TRBV9 and TRBJ1-4; tentatively, D is TRBD1 (6 bases). V was cut by 2 bases and J by 5 bases, with 16 bases left in between. Germline-derived CDR1 and CDR2 are SGDLS and YYNGEE. The CDR3 has 16 residues.

The chain recombines TRBV11-3 with TRBJ1-1; weak D call: TRBD1 (5 bases). Germline loops: CDR1 SGHNT, CDR2 YENEEA. V was clipped by 5 bases and J by 5 bases, with 15 bases between them. The CDR3 length is 14 residues. This chain's CDR3 is CASSPGLGGTEAFF. Written as DNA, the CDR3 is TGTGCCAGCAGCCCAGGACTCGGGGGGACTGAAGCTTTCTTT. The variable domain in full, with the rest retrieved from reference TRBV11-3 and TRBJ1-1, is EAGVVQSPRYKIIEKKQPVAFWCNPISGHNTLYWYLQNLGQGPELLIRYENEEAVDDSQLPKDRFSAERLKGVDSTLKIQPAELGDSAVYLCASSPGLGGTEAFFGQGTRLTVV.

The chain combines TRBV2 with TRBJ2-3; D unresolved. The germline V and J ends were trimmed by 6 bases and 3 bases, with 13 bases remaining between them. This CDR3 has 14 amino acids. The germline CDR1 and CDR2 sequences are SNHLY and FYNNEI. CDR3: CASSQARPTDTQYF. In DNA form, the CDR3 reads TGTGCCAGCAGCCAGGCCCGGCCGACAGATACGCAGTATTTT.

The chain carries TRBV7-6 and TRBJ1-2, with TRBD1 matching over 8 bases. This CDR3 has 15 residues. Per the germline V gene, CDR1 is SGHVS and CDR2 is FNYEAQ. V shed 5 bases, J shed 6 bases, and the junction held 11 bases outside the gene matches. CDR3 residues: CASSLTLDRANGYTF. DNA for the CDR3: TGTGCCAGCAGCCTTACCCTGGACAGGGCGAATGGCTACACCTTC.

The genes are TRBV4-2 and TRBJ1-5; D gene ambiguous. The V gene lost 3 bases and the J gene lost 4 bases, with 13 bases spanning the gap. The CDR3 has 15 residues. Per germline, CDR1 LGHNA and CDR2 YNFKEQ. As DNA, the CDR3 is TGTGCCAGCAGCCACCAGGCTGATGGAAATCAGCCCCAGCATTTT. Its translation is CASSHQADGNQPQHF.

This clone has a handful of counts. The gene calls are TRBV27 and TRBJ2-2, with 14 bases matching TRBD2. Trimming cost V 8 bases and J 8 bases; bases outside gene matches: 7. Per germline, CDR1 MNHEY and CDR2 SMNVEV (reference sequence). The CDR3 contains 15 residues. As DNA, the CDR3 is TGTGCCAGCGCGACTAGCGGGGGGGCGTTGGGGGAGCTGTTTTTT. As protein: CASATSGGALGELFF.

The chain uses TRBV4-3 and TRBJ2-3; D is perhaps TRBD2 (5 bases). CDR1 and CDR2 from the germline V gene are LGHNA and YSLEER. The CDR3 has 17 amino acids. V lost 3 bases and J 6 bases, leaving 22 bases between the germline ends. The CDR3 nucleotides read TGCGCCAGCAGCCATGAGACTACCCGAGGTATAGAGGATACGCAGTATTTT. Protein product: CASSHETTRGIEDTQYF.

The chain joins TRBV2 to TRBJ2-1, with 9 positions matching TRBD1. Germline V gene lookup returns CDR1 SNHLY and CDR2 FYNNEI. Trimming took 3 bases from V and 6 from J; bases not matched to a gene: 6. CDR3 length: 15 residues. The CDR3: CASSDRGQGVNEQFF. In DNA, the CDR3 is TGTGCCAGCAGTGACAGGGGACAGGGTGTCAATGAGCAGTTCTTC. Combining the CDR3 with reference TRBV2 and TRBJ2-1 gives the whole variable domain EPEVTQTPSHQVTQMGQEVILRCVPISNHLYFYWYRQILGQKVEFLVSFYNNEISEKSEIFDDQFSVERPDGSNFTLKIRSTKLEDSAMYFCASSDRGQGVNEQFFGPGTRLTVL.

The chain couples TRBV28 to TRBJ2-1; the D is unclear. This CDR3 has 13 residues. Germline CDR1 reads MDHEN; CDR2 reads SYDVKM. Trimming stripped 7 bases from V and 6 bases from J, with 13 bases between. The chain's CDR3 is CASITPAGNEQFF. The CDR3 nucleotides read TGTGCCAGCATCACCCCAGCAGGCAATGAGCAGTTCTTC.

The CDR3 region is CASSFRQGGLYGYTF. CDR3 in DNA: TGTGCCAGCAGTTTTAGACAGGGGGGTCTTTATGGCTACACCTTC. The gene calls are TRBV27 and TRBJ1-2; 9 bases fit TRBD1. Trimming cost V 3 bases and J 5 bases; bases outside gene matches: 7. The CDR3 has 15 amino acids. The germline V gene encodes CDR1 MNHEY and CDR2 SMNVEV (reference sequence).

The rearrangement uses TRBV5-1 and TRBJ2-5; 12 nucleotides match TRBD1. V lost 0 bases, J lost 2 bases, and 5 bases stayed unmatched. CDR1 and CDR2 from the germline V gene are SGHRS and YFSETQ. This CDR3 contains 17 residues. The CDR3 sequence is CASSLGGQGARQETQYF. The CDR3 DNA reads TGCGCCAGCAGCTTGGGGGGACAGGGGGCTAGGCAAGAGACCCAGTACTTC.

This clone has only a few counts. This CDR3 is CASSPGQGEHEKLFF. CDR3 in DNA: TGCGCCAGCAGCCCAGGACAGGGTGAACATGAAAAACTGTTTTTT. This chain links TRBV4-3 with TRBJ1-4; TRBD1 aligns across 8 bases. Looked up from germline, CDR1 is LGHNA and CDR2 is YSLEER. This CDR3 is 15 amino acids long. V lost 4 bases, J lost 6 bases, and 7 bases stayed unmatched.

This chain uses TRBV9 with TRBJ2-1, with a weak D call TRBD1 (5 bases). CDR3 size: 16 residues. With 0 bases removed from V and 0 bases from J, the gap between germline ends came to 10 bases. Germline lookup yields CDR1 SGDLS and CDR2 YYNGEE. The chain's CDR3 is CASSVAWGGSYNEQFF. As DNA, the CDR3 is TGTGCCAGCAGCGTAGCTTGGGGCGGCTCCTACAATGAGCAGTTCTTC.

J is TRBJ2-7 and V is TRBV27; D is uncertain. Germline values: CDR1 MNHEY, CDR2 SMNVEV (reference sequence). The CDR3 runs 13 residues. Trimming took off 0 bases at V and 5 bases at J, with 8 bases between the two ends. This CDR3 reads CASSLSHTHEQYF. The CDR3 DNA reads TGTGCCAGCAGTTTATCGCACACCCACGAGCAGTACTTC.

J is TRBJ2-6 and V is TRBV19, with TRBD1 matching over 10 bases. Germline values: CDR1 LNHDA, CDR2 SQIVND (reference sequence). This CDR3 is built from 17 residues. Unmatched junction bases numbered 7, after V lost 5 bases and J lost 3 bases. The CDR3 DNA sequence: TGTGCCAGTAGTGACTGGACAGGGGGTTATGGGGCCAACGTCCTGACTTTC. Its protein product is CASSDWTGGYGANVLTF.

The J gene is TRBJ2-1, the V gene TRBV6-4, with a possible D match to TRBD2 (5 bases). CDR1 is MRHNA and CDR2 is SNTAGT in the germline V gene. The CDR3 length is 15 residues. The V and J ends lost 3 bases and 0 bases respectively, with 9 bases between them. The CDR3 DNA is TGTGCCAGCAGTGAGGAGGAGGCCTCCTACAATGAGCAGTTCTTC. Its protein product is CASSEEEASYNEQFF.

This sequence joins TRBV5-6 and TRBJ2-3; D may be TRBD2 (6 bases). The length of the CDR3 is 16 residues. The V end was cut by 1 base, the J end by 6 bases, with 18 bases between. Germline V gene lookup returns CDR1 SGHDT and CDR2 YYEEEE. Here the CDR3 reads CASSLPSAIWSDTQYF. The CDR3, as DNA: TGTGCCAGCAGCTTGCCTAGCGCAATATGGTCGGATACGCAGTATTTT.

This chain connects TRBV25-1 to TRBJ2-7, with a possible D match to TRBD2 (6 bases). The CDR3 totals 14 residues. Trimming stripped 2 bases from V and 4 bases from J, with 12 bases between. Germline lookup yields CDR1 MGHDK and CDR2 SYGVNS. The CDR3 DNA follows: TGTGCCAGCAGTGAAGTGGGGGGAAGATACGAGCAGTACTTC. Translation: CASSEVGGRYEQYF.

This chain joins TRBV27 and TRBJ2-3; TRBD2 aligns across 12 bases. This CDR3 is built from 16 residues. V shed 5 bases and J 3 bases; nucleotides not matched to a gene: 6. Germline CDR1 reads MNHEY; CDR2 reads SMNVEV (reference sequence). The CDR3 DNA is TGTGCCAGCAGTACGACTAGCGGGAGATCAACAGATACGCAGTATTTT. Its translation is CASSTTSGRSTDTQYF.

In this sample, this clone turned up once. The chain uses TRBV19 and TRBJ2-1, with D possibly matching TRBD2 (7 bases). The CDR3 is made up of 16 amino acids. Trimming pared 7 bases from V and 4 bases from J, leaving 20 bases between. In germline, CDR1 is LNHDA, CDR2 SQIVND (reference sequence). The CDR3 region has the DNA TGTGCCAGTACCACGGCGGCGGGGGCACTTTACAATGAGCAGTTCTTC. Amino acid sequence: CASTTAAGALYNEQFF.